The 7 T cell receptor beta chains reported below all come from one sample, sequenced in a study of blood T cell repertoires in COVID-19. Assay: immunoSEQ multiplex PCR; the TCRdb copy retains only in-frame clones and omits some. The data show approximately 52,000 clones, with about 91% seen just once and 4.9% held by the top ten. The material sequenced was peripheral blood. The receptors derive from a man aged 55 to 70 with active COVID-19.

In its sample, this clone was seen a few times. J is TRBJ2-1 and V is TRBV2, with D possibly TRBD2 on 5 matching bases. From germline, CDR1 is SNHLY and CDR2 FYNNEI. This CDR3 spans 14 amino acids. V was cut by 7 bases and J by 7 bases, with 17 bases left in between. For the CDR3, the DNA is TGTGCCAGCAACCCCGGCGGGCTGAATAATGAGCAGTTCTTC. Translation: CASNPGGLNNEQFF. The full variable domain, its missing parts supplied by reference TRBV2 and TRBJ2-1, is EPEVTQTPSHQVTQMGQEVILRCVPISNHLYFYWYRQILGQKVEFLVSFYNNEISEKSEIFDDQFSVERPDGSNFTLKIRSTKLEDSAMYFCASNPGGLNNEQFFGPGTRLTVL.

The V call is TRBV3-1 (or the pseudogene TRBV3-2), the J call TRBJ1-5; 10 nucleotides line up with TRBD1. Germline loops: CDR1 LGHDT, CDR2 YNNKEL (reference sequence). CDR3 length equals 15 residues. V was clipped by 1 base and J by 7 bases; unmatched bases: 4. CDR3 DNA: TGTGCCAGCAGCCAAGGTGGACAGGGGGTCCAGCCCCAGCATTTT. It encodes CASSQGGQGVQPQHF.

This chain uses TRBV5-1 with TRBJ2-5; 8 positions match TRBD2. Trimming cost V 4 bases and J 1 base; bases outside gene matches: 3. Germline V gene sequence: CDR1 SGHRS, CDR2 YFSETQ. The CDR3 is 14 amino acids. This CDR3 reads CASSVTSGQETQYF. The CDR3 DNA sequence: TGCGCCAGCAGCGTCACTAGCGGCCAAGAGACCCAGTACTTC.

For the CDR3, the DNA is TGTGCCAGCAGCCAAGTTATTACAAAGGGGACTAGCGGGTACTACACAGATACGCAGTATTTT. Its protein product is CASSQVITKGTSGYYTDTQYF. The chain uses TRBV4-2 and TRBJ2-3, with 12 bases identical to TRBD2. Unmatched junction bases numbered 16, after V lost 1 base and J lost 2 bases. The CDR3 spans 21 residues. CDR1 is LGHNA and CDR2 is YNFKEQ in the germline V gene.

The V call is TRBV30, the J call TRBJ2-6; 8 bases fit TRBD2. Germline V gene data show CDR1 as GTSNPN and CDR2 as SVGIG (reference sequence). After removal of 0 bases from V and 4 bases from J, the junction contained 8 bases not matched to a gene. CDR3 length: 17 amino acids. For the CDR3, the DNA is TGTGCCTGGAGTGTTCAAGCGGGAGAGCCCGGGGCCAACGTCCTGACTTTC. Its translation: CAWSVQAGEPGANVLTF.

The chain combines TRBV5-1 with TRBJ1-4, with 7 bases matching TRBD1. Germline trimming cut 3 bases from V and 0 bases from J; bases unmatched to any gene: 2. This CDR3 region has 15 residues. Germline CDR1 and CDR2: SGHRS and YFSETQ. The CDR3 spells CASSWQGATNEKLFF. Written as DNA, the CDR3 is TGCGCCAGCAGCTGGCAGGGGGCAACTAATGAAAAACTGTTTTTT.

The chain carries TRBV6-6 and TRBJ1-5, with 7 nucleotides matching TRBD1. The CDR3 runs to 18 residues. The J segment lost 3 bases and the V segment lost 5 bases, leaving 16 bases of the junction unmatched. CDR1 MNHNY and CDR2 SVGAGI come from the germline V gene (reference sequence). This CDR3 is CASSPGTALSTFNQPQHF. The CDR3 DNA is TGTGCCAGCAGTCCCGGGACAGCTTTGTCCACTTTCAATCAGCCCCAGCATTTT.